A single sample is the source of the 18 T cell receptor beta chains below, sequenced in a study of control samples from healthy donors and cancer patients. The protocol was immunoSEQ multiplex PCR, while the TCRdb copy is restricted to in-frame clones and leaves out a portion. The data contain approximately 150,000 clones, under 90% of them singletons. What was sequenced was blood. These receptors were obtained from a man aged 25 to 40 in good health.

This rearrangement joins TRBV11-2 to TRBJ1-5, with 9 nucleotides matching TRBD1. Germline V gene sequence: CDR1 SGHAT, CDR2 FQNNGV. The CDR3 length is 15 residues. With V trimmed by 6 bases and J by 0 bases, 3 bases remained unmatched. CDR3 residues: CASRMTGGSNQPQHF. CDR3 in DNA: TGTGCCAGCAGAATGACAGGGGGTAGCAATCAGCCCCAGCATTTT.

The chain joins TRBV6-2 or TRBV6-3 to TRBJ2-7, with 12 bases that match TRBD2. Germline V CDR1 and CDR2: MNHEY, SVGEGT. This CDR3 spans 15 amino acids. The V segment lost 5 bases and the J segment 3 bases; nucleotides outside the gene matches: 5. The CDR3 here is CASSIWTSGIYEQYF. CDR3 sequence (DNA): TGTGCCAGCAGTATTTGGACTAGCGGGATCTACGAGCAGTACTTC.

V gene TRBV5-4 combines with J gene TRBJ2-7; D may be TRBD1 (5 bases). V was clipped by 3 bases and J by 3 bases, with 7 bases between them. CDR3 length: 12 amino acids. CDR1 is SGHNT, CDR2 YYREEE, per germline (reference sequence). Written as DNA, the CDR3 is TGTGCCAGCAGCTCAGACAGCTACGAGCAGTACTTC. Residues: CASSSDSYEQYF.

The genes are TRBV11-3 and TRBJ2-5, with 10 bases fitting TRBD1. This CDR3 comprises 15 residues. V was pared by 4 bases and J by 4 bases, with 6 bases of the junction left unmatched. CDR1 is SGHNT and CDR2 is YENEEA in the germline V gene. CDR3 in amino acids: CASSYGTGVGETQYF. CDR3 bases: TGTGCCAGCAGCTACGGGACAGGGGTAGGAGAGACCCAGTACTTC.

The chain has TRBV11-3 and TRBJ2-1, with D hard to call. Trimming pared 5 bases from V and 0 bases from J, leaving 14 bases between. CDR1 is SGHNT and CDR2 is YENEEA in the germline V gene. The CDR3 contains 16 residues. Here the CDR3 reads CASSPRPGHSYNEQFF. The CDR3 nucleotides read TGTGCCAGCAGCCCAAGACCGGGCCACTCCTACAATGAGCAGTTCTTC.

The chain carries TRBV24-1 and TRBJ2-5; 8 nucleotides line up with TRBD2. Germline loops: CDR1 KGHDR, CDR2 SFDVKD. This CDR3 comprises 14 residues. Trimming cost V 5 bases and J 5 bases; bases outside gene matches: 6. The CDR3 DNA follows: TGTGCCACCAGTGGCCGGGGGGGCGGCGAGACCCAGTACTTC. This translates into CATSGRGGGETQYF.

The chain is built from TRBV12-3 or TRBV12-4 and TRBJ2-7, with D possibly TRBD2 on 6 matching bases. The CDR3 has 12 amino acids. Trimming removed 6 bases from V and 4 bases from J, with 10 bases in between. Here the CDR3 DNA reads TGTGCCAGCAGGGTGGGAGGTTACGAGCAGTACTTC. The encoded protein is CASRVGGYEQYF.

The chain combines TRBV6-5 with TRBJ1-2; 9 bases fit TRBD1. Germline CDR1 and CDR2: MNHEY and SVGAGI. Trimming at V came to 5 bases and at J to 8 bases, leaving 9 bases not matched to a gene. The CDR3 runs to 14 residues. The chain's CDR3 is CASSRDGTGRGYTF. Here the CDR3 DNA reads TGTGCCAGCAGTCGCGACGGGACAGGGAGGGGCTACACCTTC.

The rearrangement joins TRBV27 to TRBJ1-4, with D uncertain. The germline V gene has CDR1 MNHEY and CDR2 SMNVEV (reference sequence). The CDR3 has 14 amino acids. The V end lost 6 bases, the J end lost 2 bases, and 10 bases lay between the germline ends. CDR3 coding DNA: TGTGCCAGCAGACTCCTCGGGACTAATGAAAAACTGTTTTTT. It is translated as CASRLLGTNEKLFF.

About this clone itself: Other DNA sequences in the sample encode the same CDR3. The chain recombines TRBV7-2 with TRBJ2-1, with D unclear. The CDR3 is 14 amino acids. Germline V gives CDR1 SGHTA, CDR2 FQGNSA. Trimming left V 5 bases short and J 1 base short, with 9 bases between. The CDR3 DNA reads TGTGCCAGCAGCCCTGGTGGATCCTACAATGAGCAGTTCTTC. Translation gives CASSPGGSYNEQFF.

This chain uses TRBV5-1 with TRBJ2-5, with TRBD2 as a possible D gene (6 bases). Trimming removed 6 bases from V and 7 bases from J, with 19 bases in between. CDR1 SGHRS and CDR2 YFSETQ come from the germline V gene. This CDR3 is 14 amino acids long. This CDR3 reads CASTITPGVVTQYF. CDR3 in DNA: TGCGCCAGCACCATCACACCGGGGGTGGTGACCCAGTACTTC.

The genes are TRBV30 and TRBJ1-1; 8 bases agree with TRBD1. Trimming at V came to 0 bases and at J to 0 bases, leaving 15 bases not matched to a gene. In germline, CDR1 is GTSNPN, CDR2 SVGIG (reference sequence). This CDR3 has 19 residues. CDR3 residues: CAWSVLHRRGLPMNTEAFF. The DNA for the CDR3 is TGTGCCTGGAGTGTACTTCACCGCAGGGGGCTACCCATGAACACTGAAGCTTTCTTT. The whole variable domain, remainder taken from reference TRBV30 and TRBJ1-1, is SQTIHQWPATLVQPVGSPLSLECTVEGTSNPNLYWYRQAAGRGLQLLFYSVGIGQISSEVPQNLSASRPQDRQFILSSKKLLLSDSGFYLCAWSVLHRRGLPMNTEAFFGQGTRLTVV.

V and J are TRBV5-1 and TRBJ1-4; perhaps TRBD1 as D (6 bases). Trimming removed 4 bases from V and 0 bases from J, with 16 bases in between. The V gene's germline CDR1 is SGHRS and CDR2 YFSETQ. The CDR3 totals 17 residues. Written as DNA, the CDR3 is TGCGCCAGCAGCAGGGGACACACCCTACCAACTAATGAAAAACTGTTTTTT. Translating gives CASSRGHTLPTNEKLFF.

The chain has TRBV7-6 and TRBJ1-2, with 9 nucleotides matching TRBD1. Looked up from germline, CDR1 is SGHVS and CDR2 is FNYEAQ. This CDR3 region has 15 residues. The ends lost 5 bases at V and 2 bases at J; junction bases unmatched: 6. This CDR3 is CASSPRTGANYGYTF. In DNA form, the CDR3 reads TGTGCCAGCAGCCCTCGGACAGGGGCCAACTATGGCTACACCTTC.

V gene TRBV4-3 combines with J gene TRBJ2-3; D is possibly TRBD2 (5 bases). CDR3 length: 16 residues. Looked up from germline, CDR1 is LGHNA and CDR2 is YSLEER. The V end was cut by 1 base, the J end by 0 bases, with 11 bases between. CDR3: CASSQGVALSTDTQYF. The CDR3 nucleotides read TGCGCCAGCAGCCAAGGTGTAGCGCTTAGCACAGATACGCAGTATTTT.

V is TRBV15 and J is TRBJ2-7; a possible D gene is TRBD1 (5 bases). The germline V and J ends were trimmed by 3 bases and 7 bases, with 19 bases remaining between them. This CDR3 spans 15 amino acids. Germline V gene lookup returns CDR1 LNHNV and CDR2 YYDKDF (reference sequence). This CDR3 is CATSSPFIPRQEQYF. The CDR3 nucleotides are TGTGCCACCAGCAGTCCCTTTATACCCCGACAGGAGCAGTACTTC.

The sample holds a few counts of this clone. This rearrangement joins TRBV5-1 to TRBJ1-2, with D possibly matching TRBD1 (5 bases). Between the trimmed V and J ends, which lost 0 bases and 4 bases, there was a span of 7 bases. The CDR3 consists of 13 residues. Germline CDR1 reads SGHRS; CDR2 reads YFSETQ. The CDR3 coding sequence is TGCGCCAGCAGCTTGGTGGGGACCTATGGCTACACCTTC. Translating gives CASSLVGTYGYTF.

CDR3 protein: CASSLATEAFF. CDR3 nucleotides: TGTGCCAGCAGTCTTGCCACTGAAGCTTTCTTT. V usage is TRBV12-3 or TRBV12-4 and J usage is TRBJ1-1; D unresolved. V lost 5 bases and J lost 4, with 5 bases in between. The CDR3 runs to 11 residues.